This TCR beta chain was sequenced for a study of blood T cell repertoires in COVID-19. Background on the study: Both acute and convalescent COVID-19 samples were obtained from the United States, Italy and Spain. PBMCs, B-cell-depleted T cells, or T cells provided the cDNA or gDNA that made up the material.

Under the authors' procedure: Reference gene primer amplification yielded estimated nucleated cell counts. Sequencing used immunoSEQ multiplex PCR; TCRdb keeps in-frame clones, though not all of them. V, J and clone size reflect that table, while D and trimming were determined from the DNA. The table lists 360,000 or so clones, approximately 89% of them singletons. The germline V gene has CDR1 SGHVS and CDR2 FQNEAQ. V lost 5 bases and J 5 bases, leaving 15 bases between the germline ends. The CDR3 has 14 residues. Patients from Seattle were sampled longitudinally, starting during active infection. This TCR was recovered from an older woman with COVID-19, enrolled during active disease. The J gene is TRBJ1-2, the V gene TRBV7-8; D is undetermined. The sequencing sample was made of peripheral blood. As DNA, the CDR3 is TGTGCCAGCAGCGCCCCTACAGAGAAGTATGGCTACACCTTC. Encoded protein: CASSAPTEKYGYTF.